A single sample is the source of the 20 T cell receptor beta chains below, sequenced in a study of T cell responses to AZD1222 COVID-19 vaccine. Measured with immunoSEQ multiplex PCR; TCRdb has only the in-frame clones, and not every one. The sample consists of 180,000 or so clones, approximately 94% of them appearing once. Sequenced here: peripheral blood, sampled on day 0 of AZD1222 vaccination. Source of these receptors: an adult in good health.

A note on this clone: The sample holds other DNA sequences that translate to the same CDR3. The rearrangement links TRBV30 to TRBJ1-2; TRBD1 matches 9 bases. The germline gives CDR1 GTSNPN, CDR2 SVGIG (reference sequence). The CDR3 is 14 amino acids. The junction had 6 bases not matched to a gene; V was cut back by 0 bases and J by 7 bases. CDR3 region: CAWSVKGQGGGYTF. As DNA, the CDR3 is TGTGCCTGGAGTGTAAAGGGACAGGGCGGTGGCTACACCTTC. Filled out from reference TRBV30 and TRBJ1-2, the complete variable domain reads SQTIHQWPATLVQPVGSPLSLECTVEGTSNPNLYWYRQAAGRGLQLLFYSVGIGQISSEVPQNLSASRPQDRQFILSSKKLLLSDSGFYLCAWSVKGQGGGYTFGSGTRLTVV.

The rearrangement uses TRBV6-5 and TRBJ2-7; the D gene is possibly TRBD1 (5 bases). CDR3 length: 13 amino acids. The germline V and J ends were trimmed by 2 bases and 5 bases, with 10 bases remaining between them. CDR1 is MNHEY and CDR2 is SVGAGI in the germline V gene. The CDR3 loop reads CASSYGAENEQYF. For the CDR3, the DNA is TGTGCCAGCAGTTACGGGGCGGAAAACGAGCAGTACTTC.

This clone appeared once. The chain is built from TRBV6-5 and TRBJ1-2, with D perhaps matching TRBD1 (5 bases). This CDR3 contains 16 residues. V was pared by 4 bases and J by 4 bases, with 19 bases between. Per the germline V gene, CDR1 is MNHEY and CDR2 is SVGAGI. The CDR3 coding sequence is TGTGCCAGCAGTTCGCTAGCCAGGGAAGCCCGCTATGGCTACACCTTC. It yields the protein CASSSLAREARYGYTF.

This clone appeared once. The CDR3 loop reads CASSEGHYEQYF. The CDR3 nucleotides read TGTGCCAGCAGTGAGGGACATTACGAGCAGTACTTC. The chain couples TRBV2 to TRBJ2-7; D is perhaps TRBD1 (6 bases). Trimming left V 3 bases short and J 4 bases short, with 7 bases between. There are 12 residues in the CDR3. Germline V lookup: CDR1 SNHLY, CDR2 FYNNEI.

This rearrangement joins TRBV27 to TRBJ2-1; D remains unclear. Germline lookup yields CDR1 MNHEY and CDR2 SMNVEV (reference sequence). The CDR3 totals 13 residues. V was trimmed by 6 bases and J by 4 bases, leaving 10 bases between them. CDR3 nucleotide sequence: TGTGCCAGCAGCCTCGCATTGTACAATGAGCAGTTCTTC. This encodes CASSLALYNEQFF.

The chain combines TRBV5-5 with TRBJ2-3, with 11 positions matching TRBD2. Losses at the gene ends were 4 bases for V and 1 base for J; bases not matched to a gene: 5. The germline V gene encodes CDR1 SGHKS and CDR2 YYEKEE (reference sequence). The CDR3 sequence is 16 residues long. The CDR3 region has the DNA TGTGCCAGCAGCAAGCCGGGACTAGCGGGCACAGATACGCAGTATTTT. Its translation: CASSKPGLAGTDTQYF.

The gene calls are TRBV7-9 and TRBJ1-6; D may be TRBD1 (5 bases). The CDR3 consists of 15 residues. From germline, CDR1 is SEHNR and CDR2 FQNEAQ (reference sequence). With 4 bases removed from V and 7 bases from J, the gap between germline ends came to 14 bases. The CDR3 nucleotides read TGTGCCAGCAGCTCTAAGGGGCGAAGGAATTCACCCCTCCACTTT. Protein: CASSSKGRRNSPLHF.

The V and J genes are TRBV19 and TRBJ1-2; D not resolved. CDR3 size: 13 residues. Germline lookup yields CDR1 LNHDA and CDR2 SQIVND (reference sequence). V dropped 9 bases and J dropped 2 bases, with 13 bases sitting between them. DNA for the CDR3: TGTGCCAGCACGCAGACGGAAAACTATGGCTACACCTTC. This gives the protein CASTQTENYGYTF.

CDR3 in DNA: TGTGCCAGCAGCTCCGGACTAGCGCGCAACGAGCAGTACTTC. Protein: CASSSGLARNEQYF. The chain has TRBV7-3 and TRBJ2-7, with TRBD2 matching over 9 bases. V lost 4 bases and J lost 5; bases outside the gene matches: 6. This CDR3 region has 14 residues. Germline CDR1 and CDR2: SGHTA and FQGTGA.

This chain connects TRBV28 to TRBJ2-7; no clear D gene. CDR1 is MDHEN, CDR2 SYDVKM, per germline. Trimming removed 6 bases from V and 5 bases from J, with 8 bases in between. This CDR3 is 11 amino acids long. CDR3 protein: CASSLWDEQYF. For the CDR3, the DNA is TGTGCCAGCAGCCTTTGGGACGAGCAGTACTTC.

CDR3 DNA sequence: TGTGCCAGCAGCGTAAAGGAGGGCCGAGTGCCCCAGCATTTT. Translated, it gives CASSVKEGRVPQHF. The chain couples TRBV7-8 to TRBJ1-5; no firm D call. Germline CDR1 reads SGHVS; CDR2 reads FQNEAQ. The CDR3 extends over 14 amino acids. The V end was cut by 5 bases, the J end by 9 bases, with 17 bases between.

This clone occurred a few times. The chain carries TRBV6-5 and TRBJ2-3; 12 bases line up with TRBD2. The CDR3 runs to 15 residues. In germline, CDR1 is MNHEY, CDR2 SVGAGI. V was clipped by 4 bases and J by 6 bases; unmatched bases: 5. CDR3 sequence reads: CASSSLAGGPDTQYF. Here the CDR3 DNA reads TGTGCCAGCAGTTCTCTAGCGGGAGGGCCCGATACGCAGTATTTT.

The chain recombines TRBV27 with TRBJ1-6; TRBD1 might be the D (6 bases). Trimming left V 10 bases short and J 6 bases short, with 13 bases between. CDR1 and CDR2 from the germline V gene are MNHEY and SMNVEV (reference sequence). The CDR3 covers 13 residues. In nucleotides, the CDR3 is TGTGCCACGAAACAGGGACCTAATTCACCCCTCCACTTT. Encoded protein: CATKQGPNSPLHF.

DNA for the CDR3: TGTGCCAGCAGCCGGTCGGGTACGCAGTATTTT. This translates into CASSRSGTQYF. The V call is TRBV12-3 or TRBV12-4, the J call TRBJ2-3; D is uncertain. Trimming cost V 6 bases and J 8 bases, with 9 bases left between them. CDR3 length: 11 amino acids.

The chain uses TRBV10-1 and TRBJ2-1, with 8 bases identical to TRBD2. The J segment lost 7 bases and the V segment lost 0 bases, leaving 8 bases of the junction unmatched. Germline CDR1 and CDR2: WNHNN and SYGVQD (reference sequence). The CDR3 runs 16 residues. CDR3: CASSESYLLAENEQFF. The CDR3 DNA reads TGCGCCAGCAGTGAGTCATACCTACTAGCGGAAAATGAGCAGTTCTTC.

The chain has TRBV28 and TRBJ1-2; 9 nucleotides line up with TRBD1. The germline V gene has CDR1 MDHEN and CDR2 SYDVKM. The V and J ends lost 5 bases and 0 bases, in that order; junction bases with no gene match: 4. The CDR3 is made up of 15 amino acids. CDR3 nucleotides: TGTGCCAGCAGTCGCGACAGGGGGTCTAACTATGGCTACACCTTC. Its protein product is CASSRDRGSNYGYTF.

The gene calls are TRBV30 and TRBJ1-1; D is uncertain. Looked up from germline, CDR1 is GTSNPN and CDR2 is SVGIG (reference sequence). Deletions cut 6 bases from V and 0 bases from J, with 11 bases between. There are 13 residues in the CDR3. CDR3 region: CACQITVNTEAFF. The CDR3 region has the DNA TGTGCCTGCCAAATTACAGTGAACACTGAAGCTTTCTTT.

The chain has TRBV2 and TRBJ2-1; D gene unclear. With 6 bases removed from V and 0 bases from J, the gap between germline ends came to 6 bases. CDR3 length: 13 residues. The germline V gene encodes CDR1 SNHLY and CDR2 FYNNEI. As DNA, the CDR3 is TGTGCCAGCAGGGATAGCTCCTACAATGAGCAGTTCTTC. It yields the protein CASRDSSYNEQFF. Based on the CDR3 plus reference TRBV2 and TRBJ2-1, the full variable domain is EPEVTQTPSHQVTQMGQEVILRCVPISNHLYFYWYRQILGQKVEFLVSFYNNEISEKSEIFDDQFSVERPDGSNFTLKIRSTKLEDSAMYFCASRDSSYNEQFFGPGTRLTVL.

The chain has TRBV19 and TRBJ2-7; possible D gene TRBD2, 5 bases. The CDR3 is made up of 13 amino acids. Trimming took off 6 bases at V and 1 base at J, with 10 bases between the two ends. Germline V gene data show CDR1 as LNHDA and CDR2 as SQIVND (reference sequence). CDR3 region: CASRAGVSYEQYF. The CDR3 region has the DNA TGTGCCAGTAGGGCCGGGGTGTCCTACGAGCAGTACTTC.

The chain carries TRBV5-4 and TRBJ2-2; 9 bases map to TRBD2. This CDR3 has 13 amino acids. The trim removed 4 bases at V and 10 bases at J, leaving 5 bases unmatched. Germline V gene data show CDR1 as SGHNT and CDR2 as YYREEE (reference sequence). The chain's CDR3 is CASSAGLATELFF. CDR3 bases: TGTGCCAGCAGCGCCGGACTAGCGACGGAGCTGTTTTTT.